What follows is one TCR beta chain and its context. The specificity of this receptor is unknown. No much larger clone exists at a distance of one base, and base qualities are not known. The data stem from a study of T cell changes during pregnancy in multiple sclerosis (dated by TCRdb to between 2018 and 2021). Some background on the complete study: The study looked at changes in the T cell repertoire across pregnancy in women with multiple sclerosis.

The germline V gene (reference sequence) gives CDR1 as PRHDT and CDR2 as FYEKMQ. V trim: 1 base; J trim: 3 bases; unmatched bases: 8. From the cysteine up to the phenylalanine, the CDR3 has a length of 16 residues. Solely the CDR3 DNA is kept, with 48 bases framed from the first base. Libraries were constructed by the immunoSEQ multiplex PCR assay. Drawn from immuneACCESS, this table holds only the in-frame rearrangements with V and J called that TCRdb kept. Clones are partly lost; checked studies trace under half to an unresolved V gene and leave the rest unexplained. The sample yields around 120,000 clones; approximately 90% were counted once. The ten largest clonotypes hold about 3.5% of the sample.

The specimen was peripheral blood, collected after pregnancy. The chain is assembled from TRBV13 and TRBJ1-2; TRBD1 agrees with 7 junctional bases. This clonotype was obtained from a female donor with multiple sclerosis, enrolled in a pregnancy study. The sequence in DNA is TGTGCCAGCAGCTTAGCCGGAGGGGGCTTTGACTATGGCTACACCTTC. It specifies CASSLAGGGFDYGYTF.